The clone carrying this TCR beta chain was recorded a few times. Its antigen is currently unknown. V shed 3 bases, J shed 0 bases, and the junction held 1 base outside the gene matches. This CDR3 spans 14 amino acids. Germline V gene lookup returns CDR1 SGHRS and CDR2 YFSETQ. The TCR beta cDNA libraries carried unique molecular identifiers. Starting from around 0.96 to 9.9 million T cells, the study yielded 460,000 or so cDNA molecules. TCRdb re-derived calls from the PCR reads in MiXCR, one entry per CDR3 protein. Of about 820,000 distinct CDR3 sequences listed, approximately 53% are singletons. This entry belongs to a study of post-analysis software for immune sequencing data. About the research overall: Patients had relapsing-remitting, secondary progressive or progressive-relapsing multiple sclerosis; some lacked subtype. General observations from the study: Five TRBV segments were more frequent in patients than controls; TRBV5-6, TRBV5-1 and TRBV20-1 belonged to this group. Significantly decreased normalized Chao1 diversity was recorded for multiple sclerosis patients relative to controls. The authors found that F measure strongly co-clustered same-batch samples.

The chain joins TRBV5-1 to TRBJ1-1, with 8 bases aligning to TRBD1. This clonotype was obtained from a girl aged 5-17 years with multiple sclerosis. Source material: blood. The CDR3 DNA reads TGCGCCAGCAGCTCGGGACAGGTGAACACTGAAGCTTTCTTT. Translation: CASSSGQVNTEAFF.